A single sample is the source of the 5 T cell receptor beta chains below, sequenced in a study of CD8+ T cells in alopecia areata. RNA was isolated and reverse transcribed to cDNA, the sequencing template. Sequencing used immunoSEQ multiplex PCR; TCRdb keeps in-frame clones, though not all of them. The table lists roughly 150,000 clones, 50% to 60% of them singletons. Sequenced input: CD4+ T cells sorted from blood. The origin of the receptors is a human donor in good health.

The sample holds a few counts of this clone. The chain uses TRBV19 and TRBJ2-1; 14 bases fit TRBD2. V lost 6 bases and J lost 7; bases outside the gene matches: 5. In germline, CDR1 is LNHDA, CDR2 SQIVND (reference sequence). The CDR3 has 15 residues. The CDR3 nucleotides are TGTGCCAGTAGGGCCGGGACTAGCGGGAGTAATGAGCAGTTCTTC. Translated, it gives CASRAGTSGSNEQFF.

The chain combines TRBV5-1 with TRBJ1-1, with 10 bases identical to TRBD1. Trimming removed 4 bases from V and 6 bases from J; junction bases left unmatched: 9. This CDR3 is built from 15 residues. The germline gives CDR1 SGHRS, CDR2 YFSETQ. The CDR3 sequence is CASSLGQGKGSEAFF. CDR3 nucleotides: TGCGCCAGCAGCCTGGGACAGGGGAAAGGCTCTGAAGCTTTCTTT.

This clone was picked up one time. The rearrangement links TRBV25-1 to TRBJ2-1, with D uncertain. Trimming pared 9 bases from V and 5 bases from J, leaving 17 bases between. The CDR3 is 14 residues long. Germline-derived CDR1 and CDR2 are MGHDK and SYGVNS. For the CDR3, the DNA is TGTGCCAGTAATGGGGTGTTTCCCGACAATGAGCAGTTCTTC. This translates into CASNGVFPDNEQFF.

This clone was observed a single time. V usage is TRBV5-1 and J usage is TRBJ2-7, with 8 nucleotides matching TRBD2. V shed 0 bases and J 6 bases; nucleotides not matched to a gene: 5. CDR1 and CDR2 from the germline V gene are SGHRS and YFSETQ. The CDR3 runs to 14 residues. The CDR3 DNA is TGCGCCAGCAGCTTGGCCGGACTAGCAACCGAGCAGTACTTC. This sequence encodes CASSLAGLATEQYF.

V is TRBV28 and J is TRBJ2-7; D may correspond to TRBD1 or TRBD2 (5 bases each). CDR3 length equals 15 residues. In germline, CDR1 is MDHEN, CDR2 SYDVKM. V was clipped by 10 bases and J by 0 bases, with 19 bases between them. The CDR3 nucleotides are TGTGCCACCTGTCTGTCCGGGACCTACTCCTACGAGCAGTACTTC. Protein sequence: CATCLSGTYSYEQYF. Variable domain in full (rest from reference TRBV28 and TRBJ2-7): DVKVTQSSRYLVKRTGEKVFLECVQDMDHENMFWYRQDPGLGLRLIYFSYDVKMKEKGDIPEGYSVSREKKERFSLILESASTNQTSMYLCATCLSGTYSYEQYFGPGTRLTVT.